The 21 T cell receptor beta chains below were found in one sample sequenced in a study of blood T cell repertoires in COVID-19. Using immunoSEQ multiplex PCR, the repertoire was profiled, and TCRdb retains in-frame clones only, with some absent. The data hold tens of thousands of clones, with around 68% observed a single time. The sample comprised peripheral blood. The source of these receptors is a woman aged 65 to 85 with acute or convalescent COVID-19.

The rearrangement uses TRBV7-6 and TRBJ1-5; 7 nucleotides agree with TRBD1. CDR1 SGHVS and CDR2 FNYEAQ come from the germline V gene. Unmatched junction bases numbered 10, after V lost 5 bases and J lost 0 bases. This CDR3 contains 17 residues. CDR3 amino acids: CASSQDRRPYSNQPQHF. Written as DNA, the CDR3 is TGTGCCAGCAGCCAGGACAGGCGACCCTATAGCAATCAGCCCCAGCATTTT.

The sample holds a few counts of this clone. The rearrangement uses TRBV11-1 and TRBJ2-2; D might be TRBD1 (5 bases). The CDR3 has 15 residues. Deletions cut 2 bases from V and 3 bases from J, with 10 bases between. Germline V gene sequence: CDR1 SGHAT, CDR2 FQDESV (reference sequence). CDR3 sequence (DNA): TGTGCCAGCAGCTTAACCCAGGGATACACCGGGGAGCTGTTTTTT. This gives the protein CASSLTQGYTGELFF.

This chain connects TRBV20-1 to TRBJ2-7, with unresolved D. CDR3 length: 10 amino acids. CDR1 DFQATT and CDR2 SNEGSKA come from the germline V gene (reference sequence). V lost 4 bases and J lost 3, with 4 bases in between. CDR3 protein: CSATRYEQYF. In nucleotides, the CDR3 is TGCAGTGCTACTCGCTACGAGCAGTACTTC.

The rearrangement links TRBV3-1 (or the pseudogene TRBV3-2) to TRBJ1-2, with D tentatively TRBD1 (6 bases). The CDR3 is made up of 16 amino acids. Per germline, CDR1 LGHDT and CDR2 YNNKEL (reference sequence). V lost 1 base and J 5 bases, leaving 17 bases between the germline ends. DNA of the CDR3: TGTGCCAGCAGCCAAGGTCCCTTTGGGGGCGAGTATGGCTACACCTTC. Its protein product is CASSQGPFGGEYGYTF.

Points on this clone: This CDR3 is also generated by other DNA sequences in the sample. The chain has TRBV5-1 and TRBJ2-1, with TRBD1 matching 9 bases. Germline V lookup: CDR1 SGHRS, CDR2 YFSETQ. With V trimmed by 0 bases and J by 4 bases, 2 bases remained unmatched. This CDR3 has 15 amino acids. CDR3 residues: CASSLGGQGYNEQFF. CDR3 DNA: TGCGCCAGCAGCTTGGGTGGACAGGGGTACAATGAGCAGTTCTTC. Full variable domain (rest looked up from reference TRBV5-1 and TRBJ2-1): KAGVTQTPRYLIKTRGQQVTLSCSPISGHRSVSWYQQTPGQGLQFLFEYFSETQRNKGNFPGRFSGRQFSNSRSEMNVSTLELGDSALYLCASSLGGQGYNEQFFGPGTRLTVL.

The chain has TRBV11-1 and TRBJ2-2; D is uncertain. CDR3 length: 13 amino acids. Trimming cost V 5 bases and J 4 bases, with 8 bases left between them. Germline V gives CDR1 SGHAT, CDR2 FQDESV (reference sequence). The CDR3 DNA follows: TGTGCCAGCAGCCTTAGCTTCACCGGGGAGCTGTTTTTT. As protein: CASSLSFTGELFF.

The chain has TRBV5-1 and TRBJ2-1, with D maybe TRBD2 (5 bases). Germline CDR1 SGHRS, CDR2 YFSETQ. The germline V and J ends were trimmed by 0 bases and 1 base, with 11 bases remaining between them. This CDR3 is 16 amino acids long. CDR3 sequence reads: CASSLGGSASYNEQFF. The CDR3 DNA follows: TGCGCCAGCAGCTTGGGAGGGAGCGCGTCCTACAATGAGCAGTTCTTC.

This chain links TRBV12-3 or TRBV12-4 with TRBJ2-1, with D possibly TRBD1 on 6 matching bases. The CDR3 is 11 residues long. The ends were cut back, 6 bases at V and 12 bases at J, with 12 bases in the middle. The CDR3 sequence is CASSPGGGQFF. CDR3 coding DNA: TGTGCCAGCAGCCCTGGGGGCGGGCAGTTCTTC.

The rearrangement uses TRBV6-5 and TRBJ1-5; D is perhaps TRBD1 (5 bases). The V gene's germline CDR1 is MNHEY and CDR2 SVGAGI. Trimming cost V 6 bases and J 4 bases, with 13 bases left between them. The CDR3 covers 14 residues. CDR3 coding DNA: TGTGCCAGCAGCGCCGACAGAGGAAATCAGCCCCAGCATTTT. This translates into CASSADRGNQPQHF.

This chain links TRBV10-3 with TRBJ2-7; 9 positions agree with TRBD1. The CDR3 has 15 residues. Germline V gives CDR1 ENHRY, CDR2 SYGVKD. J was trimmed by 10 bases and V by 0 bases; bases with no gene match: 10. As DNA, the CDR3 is TGTGCCATCAGTGAGTCGGGGACAGGGACATTTGAACAGTACTTC. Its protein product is CAISESGTGTFEQYF.

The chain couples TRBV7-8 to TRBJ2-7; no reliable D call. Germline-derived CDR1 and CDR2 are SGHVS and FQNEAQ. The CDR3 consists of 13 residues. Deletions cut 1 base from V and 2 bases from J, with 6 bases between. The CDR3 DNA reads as TGTGCCAGCAGCTTAGGCGTCCCCTACGAGCAGTACTTC. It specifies CASSLGVPYEQYF.

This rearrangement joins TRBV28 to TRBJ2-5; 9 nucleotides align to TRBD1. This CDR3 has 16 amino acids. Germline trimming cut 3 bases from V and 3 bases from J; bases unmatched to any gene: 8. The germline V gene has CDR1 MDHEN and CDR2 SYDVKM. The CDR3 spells CASSFPSGQGKETQYF. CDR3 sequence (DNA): TGTGCCAGCAGTTTTCCCTCCGGACAGGGGAAAGAGACCCAGTACTTC.

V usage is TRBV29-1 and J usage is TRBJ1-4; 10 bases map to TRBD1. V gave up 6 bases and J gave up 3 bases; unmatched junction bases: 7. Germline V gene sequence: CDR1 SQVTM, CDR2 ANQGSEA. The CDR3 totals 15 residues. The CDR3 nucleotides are TGCAGCGTGGCCGGGGACAGGGGAGCTAATGAAAAACTGTTTTTT. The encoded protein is CSVAGDRGANEKLFF.

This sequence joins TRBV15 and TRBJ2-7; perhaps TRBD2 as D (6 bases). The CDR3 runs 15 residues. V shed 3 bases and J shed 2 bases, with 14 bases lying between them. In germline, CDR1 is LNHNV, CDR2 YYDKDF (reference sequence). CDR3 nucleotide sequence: TGTGCCACCAGCAGGGAAATTGGGGAGGCCTACGAGCAGTACTTC. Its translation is CATSREIGEAYEQYF.

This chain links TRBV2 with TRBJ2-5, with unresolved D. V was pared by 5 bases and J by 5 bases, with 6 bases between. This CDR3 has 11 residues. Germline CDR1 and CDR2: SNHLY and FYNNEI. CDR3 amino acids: CASSRVETQYF. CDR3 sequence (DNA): TGTGCCAGCAGTCGAGTCGAGACCCAGTACTTC.

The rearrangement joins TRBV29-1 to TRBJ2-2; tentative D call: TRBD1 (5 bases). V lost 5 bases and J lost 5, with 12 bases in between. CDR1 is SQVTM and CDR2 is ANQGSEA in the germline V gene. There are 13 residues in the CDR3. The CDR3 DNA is TGCAGCGTTCTTCGACAGTATACCGGGGAGCTGTTTTTT. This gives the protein CSVLRQYTGELFF.

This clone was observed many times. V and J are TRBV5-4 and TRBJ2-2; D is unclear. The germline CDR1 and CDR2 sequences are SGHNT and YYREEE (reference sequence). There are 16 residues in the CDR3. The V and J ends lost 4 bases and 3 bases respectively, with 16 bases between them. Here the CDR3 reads CASSAARHADTGELFF. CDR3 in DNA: TGTGCCAGCAGCGCCGCCCGTCACGCGGACACCGGGGAGCTGTTTTTT.

The CDR3 spells CASSLGLDGETQYF. In nucleotides, the CDR3 is TGTGCCAGCAGCTTAGGCTTAGACGGGGAGACCCAGTACTTC. The V call is TRBV5-4, the J call TRBJ2-5; D is unresolved. Germline V gene sequence: CDR1 SGHNT, CDR2 YYREEE (reference sequence). The CDR3 sequence is 14 residues long. V gave up 2 bases and J gave up 5 bases, with 13 bases separating them.

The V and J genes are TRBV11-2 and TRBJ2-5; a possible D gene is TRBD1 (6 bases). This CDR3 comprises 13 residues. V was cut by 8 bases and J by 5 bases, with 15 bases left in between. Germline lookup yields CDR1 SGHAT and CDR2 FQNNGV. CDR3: CASGLQGLETQYF. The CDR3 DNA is TGTGCCAGCGGATTACAGGGTCTTGAGACCCAGTACTTC.

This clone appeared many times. CDR3 in amino acids: CSVDRAGGYGYTF. The CDR3 region has the DNA TGCAGCGTTGATCGGGCAGGGGGCTATGGCTACACCTTC. The chain carries TRBV29-1 and TRBJ1-2; 7 bases map to TRBD1. The CDR3 extends over 13 amino acids. Germline trimming cut 3 bases from V and 4 bases from J; bases unmatched to any gene: 5. Germline V gene data show CDR1 as SQVTM and CDR2 as ANQGSEA.

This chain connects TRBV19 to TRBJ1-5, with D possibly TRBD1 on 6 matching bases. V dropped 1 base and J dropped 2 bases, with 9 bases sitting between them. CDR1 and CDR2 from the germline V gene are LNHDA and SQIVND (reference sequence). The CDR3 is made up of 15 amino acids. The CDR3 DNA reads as TGTGCCAGTAGTATAGTTGCAGGGGGCAATCAGCCCCAGCATTTT. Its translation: CASSIVAGGNQPQHF.